The clone carrying this TCR beta chain was found a few times. The germline V gene encodes CDR1 MDHEN and CDR2 SYDVKM. The CDR3 has 16 residues. The junction had 11 bases not matched to a gene; V was cut back by 5 bases and J by 4 bases. This specimen comes from a study of control samples from healthy donors and cancer patients. Method: immunoSEQ multiplex PCR; TCRdb's copy keeps in-frame clones and lacks some. The repertoire consists of about 92,000 clones, with roughly 82% occurring once and the leading ten covering about 10%. The TCR comes from a woman aged 55 to 70 in good health. This chain uses TRBV28 with TRBJ1-3, with TRBD1 matching 7 bases. Input material: blood. CDR3 bases: TGTGCCAGCAGTCTAGAAACAGGGGTCGCCGGAAACACCATATATTTT. It translates to CASSLETGVAGNTIYF.